One and the same sample provided the 19 T cell receptor beta chains below, sequenced in a study of molecular identifiers for immune sequencing clone quantification. TCRdb called the PCR reads again in MiXCR, with one record for every CDR3 protein. Of nearly 650,000 distinct CDR3 sequences listed, 25% are singletons. The sample consisted of naive CD8+ T cells from blood, with Jurkat cell RNA spiked in. The subset: FACS-sorted CD8+CD4-CCR7+CD45RA+ naive T cells. The origin of the receptors is a human donor in good health. Some libraries in this study had Jurkat cell RNA spiked in.

This clonotype was counted ten times or more. This chain joins TRBV12-3 or TRBV12-4 and TRBJ2-4, with D possibly called TRBD1 or TRBD2 (5 bases each). Trimming took 5 bases from V and 5 from J, leaving 19 bases between them. This CDR3 comprises 16 residues. The CDR3 DNA follows: TGTGCCAGCAGTCCGGGTGTTGGGGGATGGGAAAACATTCAGTACTTC. Translating it yields CASSPGVGGWENIQYF.

This clonotype was seen many times. The chain links TRBV5-6 to TRBJ2-7; D is possibly TRBD2 (5 bases). The CDR3 spans 16 residues. Trimming left V 0 bases short and J 2 bases short, with 15 bases between. Germline V CDR1 and CDR2: SGHDT, YYEEEE. CDR3 sequence: CASSLAPRDLTYEQYF. Here the CDR3 DNA reads TGTGCCAGCAGCTTGGCCCCACGGGATTTAACCTACGAGCAGTACTTC. The entire variable domain, with the rest obtained from reference TRBV5-6 and TRBJ2-7, is as follows: DAGVTQSPTHLIKTRGQQVTLRCSPKSGHDTVSWYQQALGQGPQFIFQYYEEEERQRGNFPDRFSGHQFPNYSSELNVNALLLGDSALYLCASSLAPRDLTYEQYFGPGTRLTVT.

This clonotype has at least ten counts. The chain has TRBV3-1 and TRBJ2-1, with D unresolved. Germline loops: CDR1 LGHDT, CDR2 YNNKEL (reference sequence). This CDR3 region has 13 residues. V lost 6 bases, J lost 9 bases, and 15 bases lay in between. This chain's CDR3 is CASSRSVKGEQFF. For the CDR3, the DNA is TGTGCCAGCAGTCGAAGCGTTAAGGGTGAGCAGTTCTTC.

This clonotype has at least ten counts. The chain joins TRBV7-9 to TRBJ1-4; no definite D call. V gave up 5 bases and J gave up 7 bases, with 14 bases separating them. Germline CDR1 is SEHNR and CDR2 is FQNEAQ (reference sequence). This CDR3 contains 14 residues. The CDR3 DNA is TGTGCCAGCAGCGCTCCCAACCCTACTGAAAAACTGTTTTTT. Encoded protein: CASSAPNPTEKLFF.

Concerning this clonotype itself: This may be a read error, as it is one base from a much larger clone. The missing conserved phenylalanine or tryptophan at the end of this CDR3 makes a read error likely. The chain couples TRBV12-3 or TRBV12-4 to TRBJ1-2; 8 nucleotides match TRBD1. The CDR3 runs to 11 residues. V shed 10 bases and J 4 bases; nucleotides not matched to a gene: 2. The CDR3 sequence is CATQGGYGYTL. The CDR3 coding sequence is TGTGCCACACAGGGGGGCTATGGCTACACCCTC.

This clonotype was found many times. The chain couples TRBV7-2 to TRBJ1-4; 8 positions agree with TRBD1. The germline V gene has CDR1 SGHTA and CDR2 FQGNSA. This CDR3 is 16 amino acids long. The V segment lost 6 bases and the J segment 0 bases; nucleotides outside the gene matches: 6. CDR3 DNA sequence: TGTGCCAGCAGACAGGGACAGGCTTCAACTAATGAAAAACTGTTTTTT. Its protein product is CASRQGQASTNEKLFF.

Note on this clonotype: The junction departs from germline at one end; a sequencing error may be responsible. V is TRBV6-2 or TRBV6-3 and J is TRBJ2-3, with 12 bases lining up with TRBD2. Germline values: CDR1 MNHEY, CDR2 SVGEGT. This CDR3 spans 18 amino acids. The CDR3 loop reads CASSNSLLTSGSTDTQYF. For the CDR3, the DNA is TGTGCCAGCAGTAACTCCCTTCTGACTAGCGGGAGTACAGATACGCAGTATTTT.

This clonotype was counted at least ten times. The genes are TRBV4-1 and TRBJ2-7, with 10 nucleotides matching TRBD1. CDR1 and CDR2 (germline): MGHRA, YSYEKL. The CDR3 totals 16 residues. V lost 0 bases to trimming and J lost 6 bases; unmatched junction nucleotides: 8. CDR3 region: CASSQDAFGTGVEQYF. The CDR3 DNA reads TGCGCCAGCAGCCAAGATGCTTTCGGGACAGGGGTCGAGCAGTACTTC.

The chain joins TRBV18 to TRBJ2-2; D could derive from TRBD1 or TRBD2 (5 bases each). The length of the CDR3 is 14 residues. V dropped 3 bases and J dropped 4 bases, with 9 bases sitting between them. Germline V CDR1 and CDR2: KGHSH, LQKENI. The CDR3 protein is CASSPAGSTGELFF. CDR3 nucleotides: TGTGCCAGCTCACCGGCAGGGAGCACCGGGGAGCTGTTTTTT.

This clonotype turned up a few times. The CDR3 bases are TGCGCCAGCAGCCAGACCCCCTCCTACAATGAGCAGTTCTTC. It encodes CASSQTPSYNEQFF. The genes are TRBV4-1 and TRBJ2-1; D is unresolved. V was clipped by 3 bases and J by 0 bases, with 6 bases between them. This CDR3 region has 14 residues. CDR1 and CDR2 from the germline V gene are MGHRA and YSYEKL.

With respect to this clonotype: The junction departs from the called germline gene at one end, perhaps through a read error. The chain recombines TRBV7-2 with TRBJ2-1; TRBD2 matches 12 bases. Germline values: CDR1 SGHTA, CDR2 FQGNSA. This CDR3 is built from 15 residues. The CDR3 nucleotides are TGTGCCCGCAGCTCGGGACTAGCGGGCATCAATGAGCCGTTCTTC. This encodes CARSSGLAGINEPFF.

Only a few counts were recorded for this clonotype. The chain's CDR3 is CSARGPSMNTEAFF. The CDR3 DNA reads TGCAGTGCTAGAGGGCCGAGCATGAACACTGAAGCTTTCTTT. The chain is built from TRBV20-1 and TRBJ1-1, with D uncertain. CDR1 and CDR2 from the germline V gene are DFQATT and SNEGSKA (reference sequence). This CDR3 is 14 amino acids long. The V and J ends lost 1 base and 0 bases respectively, with 9 bases between them.

Comment on this clonotype: A much more abundant neighbour one base away suggests this may be a read error. The chain has TRBV4-2 and TRBJ2-5; D is undetermined. The CDR3 is 17 residues long. The V gene lost 2 bases and the J gene lost 1 base, with 17 bases spanning the gap. In germline, CDR1 is LGHNA, CDR2 YNFKEQ. CDR3 DNA: TGTGCCAGCAGCCAACCCCTAGATTCGCCAAGCCAAGAGACCCAGTACTTC. It is translated as CASSQPLDSPSQETQYF.

The genes are TRBV15 and TRBJ1-4; 7 positions agree with TRBD1. V lost 5 bases, J lost 8 bases, and 2 bases stayed unmatched. Germline loops: CDR1 LNHNV, CDR2 YYDKDF (reference sequence). The CDR3 contains 12 residues. This chain's CDR3 is CATSAGGEKLFF. CDR3 coding DNA: TGTGCCACCAGCGCAGGGGGGGAAAAACTGTTTTTT.

This clonotype was counted a few times. The V gene is TRBV13, the J gene TRBJ2-1; 13 positions agree with TRBD2. Germline values: CDR1 PRHDT, CDR2 FYEKMQ (reference sequence). The CDR3 extends over 16 amino acids. J was trimmed by 7 bases and V by 3 bases; bases with no gene match: 6. The CDR3 sequence is CASSLRTSGSENEQFF. As DNA, the CDR3 is TGTGCCAGCAGCTTGAGGACTAGCGGGAGTGAAAATGAGCAGTTCTTC.

This clonotype was detected many times. The chain recombines TRBV12-3 or TRBV12-4 with TRBJ2-4; TRBD1 matches at 10 bases. V trimming: 6 bases; J trimming: 7 bases; junction bases outside the gene matches: 12. This CDR3 contains 16 residues. As DNA, the CDR3 is TGTGCCAGCAGCCCAATGACAGGGGGCGCGTGGAACATTCAGTACTTC. Encoded protein: CASSPMTGGAWNIQYF.

This clonotype showed up just a few times. The V gene is TRBV11-2, the J gene TRBJ2-5, with D tentatively TRBD2 (6 bases). V lost 3 bases, J lost 5 bases, and 13 bases lay in between. CDR3 length: 14 residues. In germline, CDR1 is SGHAT, CDR2 FQNNGV. In DNA, the CDR3 is TGTGCCAGCAGCTTTTCGGGAGCGAGTGAGACCCAGTACTTC. This gives the protein CASSFSGASETQYF.

The chain combines TRBV9 with TRBJ1-4, with TRBD1 matching over 7 bases. The germline CDR1 and CDR2 sequences are SGDLS and YYNGEE. Trimming cost V 4 bases and J 8 bases; bases outside gene matches: 11. CDR3 length: 15 amino acids. For the CDR3, the DNA is TGTGCCAGCAGCCCAGGGGGGGGGCCTCGGGAAAAACTGTTTTTT. Its translation: CASSPGGGPREKLFF.

Notes on this clonotype: This may be a read error: a much more frequent sequence differs by one nucleotide. The rearrangement joins TRBV28 to TRBJ2-7, with D hard to call. The germline V gene has CDR1 MDHEN and CDR2 SYDVKM. There are 15 residues in the CDR3. Trimming removed 3 bases at V and 12 bases at J, with 24 bases between. CDR3 sequence: CASSFSAEALDDRYF. DNA for the CDR3: TGTGCCAGCAGTTTTTCGGCAGAGGCCCTCGACGATCGGTACTTC.